This T cell receptor beta chain was captured by sequencing in a study of cytomegalovirus exposure and HLA in healthy donors. Broader study findings: Presence/absence analyses treated sequencing depth as roughly uniform across donors. There was a cluster of highly shared sequence variants that was likely a sequencing artifact. In a later analysis, the majority of CMV-associated beta chains seemingly showed HLA restriction.

This CDR3 comprises 14 residues. The V and J ends lost 0 bases and 7 bases respectively, with 7 bases between them. In germline, CDR1 is MNHEY, CDR2 SVGAGI. Amplification used 60 Vbeta primers and 13 Jbeta primers. Data came from immunoSEQ multiplex PCR; TCRdb stores just in-frame clones and leaves some out. The sample consists of fewer than 120,000 clones, 80% of them appearing once. As concerns this clone: Its antigen remains unknown.

The chain recombines TRBV6-5 with TRBJ1-6; D is ambiguous. Material: PBMCs. The TCR was taken from a woman in her fifties or sixties in good health and CMV-seropositive. CDR3 sequence: CASSYSEGNSPLHF. The CDR3 DNA follows: TGTGCCAGCAGTTACTCAGAGGGCAATTCACCCCTCCACTTT.